This T cell receptor beta chain was observed in a study of cytomegalovirus exposure and HLA in healthy donors. The study's findings and limits: Most sequenced TCRs were rare (though some public TCRs occurred in many donors). Researchers reported that a few CMV-associated chains were confirmed in vitro as CMV antigen-specific. The authors enumerated 150 to 200 TCR beta chains as linked to cytomegalovirus.

Trimming removed 4 bases from V and 7 bases from J, with 11 bases in between. CDR3 length equals 13 residues. The V gene's germline CDR1 is SGHDT and CDR2 YYEEEE. A word on this clone: Its antigen remains unidentified.

The table came from immunoSEQ multiplex PCR; TCRdb's copy has only in-frame clones and leaves some out. The top ten hold approximately 0.91% of the sample, which has about 60,000 clones, around 96% seen once. Sequencing was done on a sample of PBMCs. The rearrangement joins TRBV5-6 to TRBJ1-4; D might be TRBD1 (6 bases). This TCR was recovered from a man between 18 and 29 years old in good health and CMV-seronegative. The CDR3 DNA reads as TGTGCCAGCAGCCAGTGGACAGCTGAAAAACTGTTTTTT. Its translation is CASSQWTAEKLFF.